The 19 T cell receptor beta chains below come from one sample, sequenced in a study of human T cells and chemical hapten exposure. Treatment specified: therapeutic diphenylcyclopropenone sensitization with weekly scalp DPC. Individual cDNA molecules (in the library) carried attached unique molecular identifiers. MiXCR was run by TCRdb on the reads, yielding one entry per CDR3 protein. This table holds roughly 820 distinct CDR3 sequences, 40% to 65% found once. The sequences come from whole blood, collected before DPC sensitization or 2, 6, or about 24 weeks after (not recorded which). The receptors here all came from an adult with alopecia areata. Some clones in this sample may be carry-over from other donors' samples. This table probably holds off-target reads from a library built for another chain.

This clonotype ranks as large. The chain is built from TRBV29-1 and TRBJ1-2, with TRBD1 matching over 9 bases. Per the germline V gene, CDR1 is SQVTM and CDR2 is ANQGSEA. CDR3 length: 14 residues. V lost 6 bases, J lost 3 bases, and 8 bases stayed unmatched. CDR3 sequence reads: CSVGGQGGDYGYTF. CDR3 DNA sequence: TGCAGCGTCGGGGGACAGGGAGGGGACTATGGCTACACCTTC. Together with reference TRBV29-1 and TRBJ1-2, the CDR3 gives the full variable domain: SAVISQKPSRDICQRGTSLTIQCQVDSQVTMMFWYRQQPGQSLTLIATANQGSEATYESGFVIDKFPISRPNLTFSTLTVSNMSPEDSSIYLCSVGGQGGDYGYTFGSGTRLTVV.

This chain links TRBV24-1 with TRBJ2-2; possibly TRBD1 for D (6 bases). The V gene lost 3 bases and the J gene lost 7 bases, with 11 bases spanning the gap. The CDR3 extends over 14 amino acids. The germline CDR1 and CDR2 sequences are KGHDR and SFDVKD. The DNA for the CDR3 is TGTGCCACCAGTGATCAGGGGATCCGCGGGGAGCTGTTTTTT. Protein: CATSDQGIRGELFF.

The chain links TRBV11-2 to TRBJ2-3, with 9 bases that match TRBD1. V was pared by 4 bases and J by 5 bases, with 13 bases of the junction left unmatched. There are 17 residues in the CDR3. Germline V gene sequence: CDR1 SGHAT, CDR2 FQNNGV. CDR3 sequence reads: CASSSTTGTGIQDTQYF. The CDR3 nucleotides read TGTGCCAGCAGCTCAACTACCGGGACAGGGATCCAAGATACGCAGTATTTT. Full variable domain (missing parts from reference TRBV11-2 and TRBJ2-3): EAGVAQSPRYKIIEKRQSVAFWCNPISGHATLYWYQQILGQGPKLLIQFQNNGVVDDSQLPKDRFSAERLKGVDSTLKIQPAKLEDSAVYLCASSSTTGTGIQDTQYFGPGTRLTVL.

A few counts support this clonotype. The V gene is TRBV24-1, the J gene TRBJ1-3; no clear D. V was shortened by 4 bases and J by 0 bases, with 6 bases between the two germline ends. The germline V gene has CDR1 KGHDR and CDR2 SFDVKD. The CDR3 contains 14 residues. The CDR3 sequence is CATSDPSSGNTIYF. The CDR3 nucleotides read TGTGCCACCAGTGACCCGAGCTCTGGAAACACCATATATTTT.

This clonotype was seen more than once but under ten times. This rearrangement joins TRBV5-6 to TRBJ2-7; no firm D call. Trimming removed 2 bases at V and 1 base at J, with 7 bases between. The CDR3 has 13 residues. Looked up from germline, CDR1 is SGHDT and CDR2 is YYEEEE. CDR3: CASSFGFSYEQYF. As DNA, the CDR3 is TGTGCCAGCAGCTTTGGCTTTTCCTACGAGCAGTACTTC.

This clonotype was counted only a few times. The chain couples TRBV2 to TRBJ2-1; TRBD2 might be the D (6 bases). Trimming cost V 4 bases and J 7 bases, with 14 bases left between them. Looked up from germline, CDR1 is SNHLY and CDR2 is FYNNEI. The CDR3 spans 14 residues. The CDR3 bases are TGTGCCAGCAGTGGGACTACTGAAAGGAATGAGCAGTTCTTC. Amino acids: CASSGTTERNEQFF.

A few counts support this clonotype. CDR3 residues: CASSYTGLAGGPGTDTQYF. CDR3 nucleotide sequence: TGTGCCAGCAGTTACACTGGACTAGCGGGGGGGCCGGGGACAGATACGCAGTATTTT. The rearrangement joins TRBV6-5 to TRBJ2-3; 15 bases line up with TRBD2. The CDR3 covers 19 residues. The germline gives CDR1 MNHEY, CDR2 SVGAGI. With V trimmed by 2 bases and J by 3 bases, 9 bases remained unmatched.

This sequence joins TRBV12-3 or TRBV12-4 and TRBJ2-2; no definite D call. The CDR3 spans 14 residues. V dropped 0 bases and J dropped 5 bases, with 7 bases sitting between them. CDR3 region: CASSLAGSTGELFF. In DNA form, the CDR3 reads TGTGCCAGCAGTTTAGCGGGATCGACCGGGGAGCTGTTTTTT.

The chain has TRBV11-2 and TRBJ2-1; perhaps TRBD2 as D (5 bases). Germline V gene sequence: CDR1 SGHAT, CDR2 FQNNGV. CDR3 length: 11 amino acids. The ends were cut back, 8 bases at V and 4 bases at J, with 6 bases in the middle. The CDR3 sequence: CASSGYNEQFF. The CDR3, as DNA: TGTGCCAGCTCGGGATACAATGAGCAGTTCTTC.

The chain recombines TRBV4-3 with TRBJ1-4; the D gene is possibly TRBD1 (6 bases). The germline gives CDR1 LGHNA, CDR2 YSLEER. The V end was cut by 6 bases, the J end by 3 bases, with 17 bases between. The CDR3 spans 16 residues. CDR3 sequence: CASRKINWGPNEKLFF. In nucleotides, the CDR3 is TGCGCCAGCAGGAAAATTAACTGGGGGCCTAATGAAAAACTGTTTTTT.

CDR3 protein: CAINSAGSTGELFF. The CDR3 region has the DNA TGTGCCATCAATTCTGCGGGGTCCACCGGGGAGCTGTTTTTT. The V call is TRBV10-3, the J call TRBJ2-2; D is possibly TRBD2 (6 bases). V lost 7 bases and J 4 bases, leaving 13 bases between the germline ends. Germline V gene sequence: CDR1 ENHRY, CDR2 SYGVKD. This CDR3 is built from 14 residues.

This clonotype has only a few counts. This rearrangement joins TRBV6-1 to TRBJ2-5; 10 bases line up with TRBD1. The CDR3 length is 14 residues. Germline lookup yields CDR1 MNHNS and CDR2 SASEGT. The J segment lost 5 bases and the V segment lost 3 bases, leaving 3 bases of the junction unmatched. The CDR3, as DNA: TGTGCCAGCAGTGACAGGGGACAGGGGGAGACCCAGTACTTC. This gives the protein CASSDRGQGETQYF.

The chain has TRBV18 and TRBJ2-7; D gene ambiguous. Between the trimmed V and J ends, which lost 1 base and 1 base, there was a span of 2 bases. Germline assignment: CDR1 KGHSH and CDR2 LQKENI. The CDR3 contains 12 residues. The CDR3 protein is CASSPLSYEQYF. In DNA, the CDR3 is TGTGCCAGCTCACCACTTTCCTACGAGCAGTACTTC.

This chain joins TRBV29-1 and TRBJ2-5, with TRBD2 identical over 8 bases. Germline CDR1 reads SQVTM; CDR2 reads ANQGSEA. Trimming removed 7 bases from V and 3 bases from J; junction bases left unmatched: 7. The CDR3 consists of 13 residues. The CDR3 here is CSAERGLEETQYF. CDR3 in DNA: TGCAGCGCCGAACGGGGACTAGAAGAGACCCAGTACTTC.

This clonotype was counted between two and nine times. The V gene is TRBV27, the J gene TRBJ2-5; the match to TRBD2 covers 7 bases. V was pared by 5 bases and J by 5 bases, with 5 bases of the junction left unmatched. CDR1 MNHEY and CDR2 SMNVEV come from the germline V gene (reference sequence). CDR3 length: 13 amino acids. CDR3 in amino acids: CASSIRLAETQYF. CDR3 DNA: TGTGCCAGCAGTATCAGACTAGCCGAGACCCAGTACTTC.

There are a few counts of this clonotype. CDR3 loop: CASSLRTSPAGFYEQYF. The DNA for the CDR3 is TGTGCCAGCAGTTTACGGACTTCCCCCGCGGGGTTCTACGAGCAGTACTTC. V is TRBV27 and J is TRBJ2-7, with D perhaps matching TRBD2 (6 bases). CDR1 is MNHEY and CDR2 is SMNVEV in the germline V gene (reference sequence). Trimming removed 2 bases from V and 3 bases from J, with 20 bases in between. The CDR3 length is 17 residues.

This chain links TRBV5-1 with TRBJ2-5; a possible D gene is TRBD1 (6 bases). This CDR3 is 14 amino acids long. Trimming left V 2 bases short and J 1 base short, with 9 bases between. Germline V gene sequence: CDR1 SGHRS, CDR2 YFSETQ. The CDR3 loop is CASSFDRPQETQYF. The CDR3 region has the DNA TGCGCCAGCAGCTTCGACAGGCCCCAAGAGACCCAGTACTTC.

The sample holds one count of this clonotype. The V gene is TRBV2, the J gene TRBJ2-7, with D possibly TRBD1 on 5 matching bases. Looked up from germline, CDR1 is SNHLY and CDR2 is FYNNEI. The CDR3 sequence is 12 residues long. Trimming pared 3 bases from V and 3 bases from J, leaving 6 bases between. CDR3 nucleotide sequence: TGTGCCAGCAGTGAGCAGGGCTACGAGCAGTACTTC. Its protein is CASSEQGYEQYF.

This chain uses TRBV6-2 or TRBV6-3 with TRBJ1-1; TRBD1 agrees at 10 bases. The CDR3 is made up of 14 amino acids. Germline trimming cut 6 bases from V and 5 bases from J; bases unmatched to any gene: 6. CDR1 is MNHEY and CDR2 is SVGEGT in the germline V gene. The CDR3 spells CASSPTGGGTEAFF. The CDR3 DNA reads TGTGCCAGCAGCCCGACAGGGGGCGGGACTGAAGCTTTCTTT.